The clone carrying this T cell receptor beta chain was found many times. Its target is not known. TCRdb recomputed calls from the 5' RACE reads with MiXCR, one row per CDR3 protein. The sample has roughly 310,000 distinct CDR3 sequences, 8% to 10% seen once; the top ten hold roughly 18%. CDR1 and CDR2 (germline): SGHRS, YFSETQ. The J segment lost 9 bases and the V segment lost 0 bases, leaving 9 bases of the junction unmatched. This CDR3 comprises 15 residues. This specimen comes from a study of T cells after yellow fever vaccination. Findings and caveats of the study: Abundant clonotypes from the bulk population could have been carried over as contaminants into FACS-sorted repertoires. Clonotypes appearing in both CD4 and CD8 compartments existed, and their share was small.

The sample in question was PBMCs, obtained on the day of the first yellow fever vaccination. The source of this sequence is a man in his late teens or twenties who received the YFV17D yellow fever vaccine. V and J are TRBV5-1 and TRBJ2-1, with TRBD1 matching 7 bases. The CDR3 DNA sequence: TGCGCCAGCAGCTTGGAGGAGGCAGGGGGTGGTGAGCAGTTCTTC. Its translation: CASSLEEAGGGEQFF.